This is a list of T cell receptor beta chains from one sample in a study of shared clonotypes between healthy human individuals. Data came from immunoSEQ multiplex PCR; TCRdb stores just in-frame clones and leaves some out. In the table there are roughly 2.5 million clones, around 90% of which are singletons. Sequenced material: naive CD4+ T cells sorted from blood. These TCRs come from a man between 18 and 29 years old in good health. CDR3s include the opening cysteine and the closing phenylalanine or tryptophan. Expanded clones get a size class; other rows say once, few or many, or leave the size out.

clone size: NA
V gene: TRBV30
J gene: TRBJ1-6
CDR3 protein: CAWSPGVDSPLHF

clone size: NA
V gene: TRBV28
J gene: TRBJ1-1
CDR3 protein: CASSLGPARSTEAFF

clone size: once
V gene: TRBV7-2
J gene: TRBJ1-1
CDR3 protein: CASSLAEGTEAFF

clone size: NA
V gene: TRBV25-1
J gene: TRBJ2-1
CDR3 protein: CASSPGGRGSYNEQFF

clone size: NA
V gene: TRBV13
J gene: TRBJ2-7
CDR3 protein: CASSYQEGAAYF

clone size: NA
V gene: TRBV6-5
J gene: TRBJ1-3
CDR3 protein: CASSRTEGNTIYF

clone size: NA
V gene: TRBV5-4
J gene: TRBJ1-6
CDR3 protein: CASSLTGVNSPLHF

clone size: NA
V gene: TRBV7-7
J gene: TRBJ2-1
CDR3 protein: CASSRLDPGTYNEQFF

clone size: NA
V gene: TRBV27
J gene: TRBJ2-3
CDR3 protein: CASSSSTATDTQYF

clone size: NA
V gene: TRBV30
J gene: TRBJ1-1
CDR3 protein: CAWSVGPTEAFF

clone size: few
V gene: TRBV30
J gene: TRBJ1-2
CDR3 protein: CAWSRTAATF

clone size: NA
V gene: TRBV5-1
J gene: TRBJ2-5
CDR3 protein: CASSGTGETQYF

clone size: NA
V gene: TRBV7-9
J gene: TRBJ1-1
CDR3 protein: CASSAELNTEAFF

clone size: NA
V gene: TRBV7-9
J gene: TRBJ2-1
CDR3 protein: CASSLGGTDNEQFF

clone size: NA
V gene: TRBV7-2
J gene: TRBJ1-1
CDR3 protein: CASSLRLVKPEAFF

clone size: NA
V gene: TRBV7-2
J gene: TRBJ2-5
CDR3 protein: CASSLVGGAIQETQYF

clone size: NA
V gene: TRBV18
J gene: TRBJ1-1
CDR3 protein: CASSPGQNSEAFF

clone size: NA
V gene: TRBV9
J gene: TRBJ2-2
CDR3 protein: CASSVQPGGTGELFF

clone size: NA
V gene: TRBV9
J gene: TRBJ2-3
CDR3 protein: CASSVDNGLAGARDTQYF

clone size: NA
V gene: TRBV19
J gene: TRBJ2-6
CDR3 protein: CASIHRGPGQGGLSGANVLTF

clone size: NA
V gene: TRBV10-3
J gene: TRBJ2-5
CDR3 protein: CAISDRGGEQYF

clone size: NA
V gene: TRBV20-1
J gene: TRBJ1-2
CDR3 protein: CSASDGYTF

clone size: NA
V gene: TRBV27
J gene: TRBJ2-2
CDR3 protein: CASSFREWNTGELFF

clone size: NA
V gene: TRBV10-3
J gene: TRBJ1-2
CDR3 protein: CAISEATANYGYTF

clone size: NA
V gene: TRBV6-1
J gene: TRBJ2-1
CDR3 protein: CASSAASGRGEQFF

clone size: once
V gene: TRBV15
J gene: TRBJ2-7
CDR3 protein: CATSNSGGEQYF

clone size: NA
V gene: TRBV7-2
J gene: TRBJ2-7
CDR3 protein: CASSSLQGIRYEQYF

clone size: NA
V gene: TRBV10-3
J gene: TRBJ2-2
CDR3 protein: CAISESGGTGELFF

clone size: NA
V gene: TRBV18
J gene: TRBJ1-2
CDR3 protein: CASSPREGFYGYTF

clone size: NA
V gene: TRBV7-2
J gene: TRBJ2-1
CDR3 protein: CASSSGLAGAYEQFF

clone size: NA
V gene: TRBV5-1
J gene: TRBJ1-1
CDR3 protein: CASSPDLNTEAFF

clone size: few
V gene: TRBV10-3
J gene: TRBJ2-7
CDR3 protein: CAIRSGTGDDEQYF

clone size: NA
V gene: TRBV14
J gene: TRBJ2-1
CDR3 protein: CASSQSLLGGSYNEQFF

clone size: NA
V gene: TRBV9
J gene: TRBJ1-2
CDR3 protein: CASSPGQGAYGYTF

clone size: NA
V gene: TRBV7-9
J gene: TRBJ2-5
CDR3 protein: CASATTASGGHQETQYF

clone size: NA
V gene: TRBV7-6
J gene: TRBJ2-5
CDR3 protein: CASSLLRQGWEETQYF

clone size: NA
V gene: TRBV7-2
J gene: TRBJ1-1
CDR3 protein: CASTRTKSNTEAFF

clone size: NA
V gene: TRBV29-1
J gene: TRBJ1-3
CDR3 protein: CSVDVTGTPTSGNTIYF

clone size: NA
V gene: TRBV30
J gene: TRBJ1-1
CDR3 protein: CAWSVDLNTEAFF

clone size: NA
V gene: TRBV7-2
J gene: TRBJ2-5
CDR3 protein: CASSLDRAVETQYF

clone size: NA
V gene: TRBV5-1
J gene: TRBJ2-3
CDR3 protein: CASSLDRGTDTQYF

clone size: NA
V gene: TRBV6-1
J gene: TRBJ2-1
CDR3 protein: CASSEEGRGRYEQFF

clone size: NA
V gene: TRBV15
J gene: TRBJ1-3
CDR3 protein: CATSRDTVSGNTIYF